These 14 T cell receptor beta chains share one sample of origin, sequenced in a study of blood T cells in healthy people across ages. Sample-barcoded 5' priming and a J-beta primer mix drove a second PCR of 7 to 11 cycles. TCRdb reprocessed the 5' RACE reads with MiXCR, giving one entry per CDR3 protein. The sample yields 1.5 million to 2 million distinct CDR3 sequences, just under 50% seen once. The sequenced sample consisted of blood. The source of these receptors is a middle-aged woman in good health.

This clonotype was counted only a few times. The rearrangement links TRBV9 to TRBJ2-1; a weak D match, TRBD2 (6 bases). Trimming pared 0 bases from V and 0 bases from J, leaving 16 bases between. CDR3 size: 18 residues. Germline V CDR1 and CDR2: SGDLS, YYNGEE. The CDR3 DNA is TGTGCCAGCAGCGTAGCTGGAGGGGCCCGTATCTCCTACAATGAGCAGTTCTTC. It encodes CASSVAGGARISYNEQFF.

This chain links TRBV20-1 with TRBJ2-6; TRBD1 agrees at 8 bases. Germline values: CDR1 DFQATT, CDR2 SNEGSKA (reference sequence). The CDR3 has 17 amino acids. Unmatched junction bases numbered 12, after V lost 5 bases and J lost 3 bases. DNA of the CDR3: TGCAGTGCTTCCCAATACAGGGGGTATGGTGGGGCCAACGTCCTGACTTTC. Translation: CSASQYRGYGGANVLTF.

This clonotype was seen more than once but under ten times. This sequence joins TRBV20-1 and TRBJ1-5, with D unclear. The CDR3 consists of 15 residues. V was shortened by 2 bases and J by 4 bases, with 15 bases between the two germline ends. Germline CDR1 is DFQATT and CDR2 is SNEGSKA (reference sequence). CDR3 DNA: TGCAGTGCTAGAATGTCCACCGGGATGAATCAGCCCCAGCATTTT. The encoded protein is CSARMSTGMNQPQHF.

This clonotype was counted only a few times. CDR3 amino acids: CATSRDGGQLYEQYF. CDR3 nucleotides: TGTGCCACCAGCAGAGATGGCGGACAGCTCTACGAGCAGTACTTC. J is TRBJ2-7 and V is TRBV15; possibly TRBD1 for D (6 bases). CDR3 length equals 15 residues. CDR1 and CDR2 from the germline V gene are LNHNV and YYDKDF (reference sequence). V dropped 0 bases and J dropped 3 bases, with 12 bases sitting between them.

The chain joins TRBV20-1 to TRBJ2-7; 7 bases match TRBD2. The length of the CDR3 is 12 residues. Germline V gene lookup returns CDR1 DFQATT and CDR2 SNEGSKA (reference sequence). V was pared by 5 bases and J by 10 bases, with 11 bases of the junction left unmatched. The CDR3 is CSAETSWEAQYF. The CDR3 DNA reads TGCAGTGCTGAGACTAGCTGGGAGGCCCAGTACTTC.

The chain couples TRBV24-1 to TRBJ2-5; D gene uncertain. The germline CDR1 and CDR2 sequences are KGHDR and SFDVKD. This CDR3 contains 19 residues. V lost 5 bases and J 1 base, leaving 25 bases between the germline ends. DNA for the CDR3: TGTGCCACCAGTGGTCCCGATTTGCGTCAAAGCCCCCTCCAAGAGACCCAGTACTTC. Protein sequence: CATSGPDLRQSPLQETQYF.

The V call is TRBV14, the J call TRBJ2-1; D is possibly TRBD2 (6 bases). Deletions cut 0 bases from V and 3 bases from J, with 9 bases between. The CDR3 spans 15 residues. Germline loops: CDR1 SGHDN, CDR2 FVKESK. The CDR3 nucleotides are TGTGCCAGCAGCCAAGAGGAGGGGATCTACAATGAGCAGTTCTTC. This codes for CASSQEEGIYNEQFF.

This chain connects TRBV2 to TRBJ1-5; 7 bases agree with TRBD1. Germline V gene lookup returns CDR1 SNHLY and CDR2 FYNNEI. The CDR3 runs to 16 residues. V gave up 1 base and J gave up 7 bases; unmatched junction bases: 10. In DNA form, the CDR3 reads TGTGCCAGCAGTGAAGGGCACAGGGGATACCCCCAGCCCCAGCATTTT. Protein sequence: CASSEGHRGYPQPQHF.

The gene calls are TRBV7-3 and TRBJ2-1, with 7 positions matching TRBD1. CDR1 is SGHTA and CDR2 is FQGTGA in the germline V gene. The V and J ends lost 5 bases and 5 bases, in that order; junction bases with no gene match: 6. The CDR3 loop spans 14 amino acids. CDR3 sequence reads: CASSPRDRNNEQFF. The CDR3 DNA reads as TGTGCCAGCAGCCCTCGGGACAGAAACAATGAGCAGTTCTTC.

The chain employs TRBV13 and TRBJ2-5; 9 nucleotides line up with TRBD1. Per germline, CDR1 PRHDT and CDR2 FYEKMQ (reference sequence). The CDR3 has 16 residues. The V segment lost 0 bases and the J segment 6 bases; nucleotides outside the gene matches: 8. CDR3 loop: CASSLGPGQGVKTQYF. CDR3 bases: TGTGCCAGCAGCTTAGGCCCGGGACAGGGAGTCAAGACCCAGTACTTC.

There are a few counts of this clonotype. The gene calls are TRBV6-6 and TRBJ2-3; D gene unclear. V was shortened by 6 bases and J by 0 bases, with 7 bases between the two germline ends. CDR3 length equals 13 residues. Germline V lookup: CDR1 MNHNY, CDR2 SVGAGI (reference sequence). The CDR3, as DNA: TGTGCCAGCAGGCCTAGAAGCACAGATACGCAGTATTTT. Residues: CASRPRSTDTQYF.

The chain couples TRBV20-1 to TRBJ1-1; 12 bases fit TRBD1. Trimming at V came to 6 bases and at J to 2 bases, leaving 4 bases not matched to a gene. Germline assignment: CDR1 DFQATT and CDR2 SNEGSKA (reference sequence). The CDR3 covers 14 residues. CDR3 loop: CSAGTGGINTEAFF. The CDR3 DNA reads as TGCAGTGCCGGGACAGGGGGCATTAACACTGAAGCTTTCTTT.

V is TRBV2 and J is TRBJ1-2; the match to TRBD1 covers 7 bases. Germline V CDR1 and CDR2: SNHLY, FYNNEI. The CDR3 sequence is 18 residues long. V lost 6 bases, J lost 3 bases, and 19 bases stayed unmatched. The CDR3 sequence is CASREIRDREKPHYGYTF. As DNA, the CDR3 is TGTGCCAGCAGGGAAATTAGAGACAGGGAAAAACCCCACTATGGCTACACCTTC.

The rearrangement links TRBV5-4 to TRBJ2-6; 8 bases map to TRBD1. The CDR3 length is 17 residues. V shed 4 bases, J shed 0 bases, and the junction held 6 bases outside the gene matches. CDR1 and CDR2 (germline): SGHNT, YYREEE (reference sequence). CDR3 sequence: CASSILTGGSGANVLTF. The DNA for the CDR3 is TGTGCCAGCAGCATACTTACAGGGGGCTCTGGGGCCAACGTCCTGACTTTC. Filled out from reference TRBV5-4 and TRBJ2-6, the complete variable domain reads ETGVTQSPTHLIKTRGQQVTLRCSSQSGHNTVSWYQQALGQGPQFIFQYYREEENGRGNFPPRFSGLQFPNYSSELNVNALELDDSALYLCASSILTGGSGANVLTFGAGSRLTVL.